This TCR beta chain was identified during a study of T cell responses to AZD1222 COVID-19 vaccine (dated by TCRdb to 2020 to 2023). For the study in its entirety: TCR sequencing covered 233 trial participants: about 210 given two doses of AZD1222 and approximately 26 given two doses of MenACWY control vaccine. Trial participants were enrolled by age into subgroups of 18-55, 56-69 and 70-plus years, and roughly 150, 30 and 60 TCR-sequenced participants, respectively, were included in these subgroups. Results and caveats for the whole study, not just this receptor: Because no day 14 peak-response samples were available, repertoires were characterized only after the peak T cell response. Most participants were white British and females outnumbered males, and the authors suggested that clonal diversity may have been underestimated. Conclusions about previously exposed vaccinees are limited because only a handful of AZD1222 recipients were SARS-CoV-2 seropositive at baseline. In the small 56-69-year group, the increase in depth fell short of significance, most likely because of low power. Vaccine-associated CD4 TCRs spanned the whole spike protein, with dominant responses in regions 160-218 and 743-854. Reportedly, almost half of the unique spike-specific TCRs recognized epitopes lying outside the regions that are mutated in the B.1.351 and B.1.1.7 variants. After two AZD1222 doses, spike-specific TCR breadth and depth were significantly higher than at day 0 and than in MenACWY recipients.

The CDR3, from cysteine to phenylalanine, totals 16 residues. Only the CDR3 part of the read is kept: 48 bases, read in frame from the first base. V lost 3 bases and J lost 8 bases; the stretch between them is 19 bases long. CDR1 and CDR2, per the germline V gene (reference sequence), are MNHEY and SMNVEV. The CDR3 regions of human TCRbeta chains were analyzed by immunosequencing. In the paper's pipeline: Repertoire TCRs were checked for matches against a reference library of SARS-CoV-2-specific TCRs that had been generated using the MIRA antigen-specificity platform. Breadth meant the fraction of unique TCRs that were SARS-CoV-2-associated, whereas depth meant the fraction of total T cells that were SARS-CoV-2-associated. Using the MIRA data, each spike-specific TCR was mapped to the spike region that the TCR reacts to and placed in a CD4 or CD8 class. Log10-transformed breadth and depth values were compared by one-way ANOVA with Sidak's multiple comparisons tests. Imported from immuneACCESS, the table was reduced by TCRdb to in-frame sequences with V and J called. These copies leave out some clones; in studies compared against another copy, an unresolved V gene accounts for under half, and the cause of the remainder is not known. V, J and clone size derive from that table, while D and trimming were established from the DNA sequence. The sample has 150,000 to 200,000 clones on record, more than 75% of them singletons. Jointly, the top ten make up 2.5% to 3% of the sample.

The sample's time point, from its label and the paper: baseline before first vaccination. The treatment or condition label on this specimen signifies: meningococcal conjugate vaccine given as trial control. Vaccinee samples came from UK trials COV001 and COV002, including a single-blind randomized controlled phase 2/3 trial of AZD1222 (ChAdOx1 nCoV-19) in healthy adults. For TCRbeta chain sequencing, PBMC samples were collected from trial participants at day 0 and at day 28 after the second dose. This clone has just one count. It lacks a known antigen. Base quality data are lacking; no much larger clone is found one base away.

This specimen was peripheral blood, taken on day 0 of MenACWY control vaccination. This sequence was found in an adult in good health. Recombination joined TRBV27 with TRBJ1-4; the D gene is perhaps TRBD1, on 5 matching bases. The DNA sequence reads TGTGCCAGCAGTTTGGGAGGCGGGGCAGTAGGCGAAAAACTGTTTTTT. Translated, it gives CASSLGGGAVGEKLFF.